This entry concerns a single T cell receptor beta chain. Treatment here: preoperative locoregional IRX-2 cytokine immunotherapy. Samples came from a phase Ib trial of preoperative locoregional IRX-2 cytokine immunotherapy. The V gene's germline CDR1 is SNHLY and CDR2 FYNNEI. V lost 6 bases and J lost 3, with 5 bases in between. There are 12 residues in the CDR3. TCRdb's copy holds only in-frame clones and misses some; the assay was immunoSEQ multiplex PCR. Here the sample spans 35,000 to 55,000 clones, about 95% being singletons. This sample is part of a study of preoperative IRX-2 immunotherapy in early breast cancer.

The receptor was derived from a human donor with breast cancer. The rearrangement links TRBV2 to TRBJ1-4; no firm D call. The material sequenced was tumor tissue, taken after IRX-2 immunotherapy. Written as DNA, the CDR3 is TGTGCCAGCAGGGCACCTAATGAAAAACTGTTTTTT. Residues: CASRAPNEKLFF.